The rows below give T cell receptor beta chains drawn from one sample of a study of blood T cell repertoires in COVID-19. The repertoire was sequenced with immunoSEQ multiplex PCR; TCRdb's copy has only in-frame clones and lacks some. This table holds roughly 190,000 clones, less than 90% found once. Source material: peripheral blood. The receptor set was obtained from a human donor in a cohort sampled during active COVID-19. CDR3s leave out the opening cysteine and the closing phenylalanine or tryptophan.

V gene: TRBV6-2/TRBV6-3
CDR3 protein: ASSGDRSMNTEAF

V gene: TRBV2
CDR3 protein: ASREDAGFVTIY

V gene: TRBV24-1
CDR3 protein: ATSEWARETQY

V gene: TRBV4-1
CDR3 protein: ASSQGRTSGRGEQF

V gene: TRBV7-9
CDR3 protein: ASGRTSGGNEQF

V gene: TRBV12-3/TRBV12-4
CDR3 protein: ASSATGYGELF

V gene: TRBV2
CDR3 protein: ASRGTSGTDTQY

V gene: TRBV5-1
CDR3 protein: ASRKKPGLAGASSTDTQY

V gene: TRBV7-9
CDR3 protein: ASSLKPHTEAF

V gene: TRBV14
CDR3 protein: ASSQEGLNTEAF

V gene: TRBV6-1
CDR3 protein: ASSELLAGVDTQY

V gene: TRBV2
CDR3 protein: ASSAGSAGQSNSPLH

V gene: TRBV9
CDR3 protein: ASSVDLGGSQETQY

V gene: TRBV28
CDR3 protein: ASSLARGLYGYT

V gene: TRBV11-2
CDR3 protein: ASSLGPNTGELF

V gene: TRBV5-4
CDR3 protein: ASSDKHNEQF

V gene: TRBV5-1
CDR3 protein: ASKTTSGRLDTQY

V gene: TRBV2
CDR3 protein: ASRDSNSPLH

V gene: TRBV6-5
CDR3 protein: ASRHPGQGRTEAF

V gene: TRBV10-3
CDR3 protein: AISAGSGGNQPQH

V gene: TRBV7-9
CDR3 protein: ASSYQTSADTQY

V gene: TRBV19
CDR3 protein: ASSGQGRSYNEQF

V gene: TRBV6-5
CDR3 protein: ASRYQGRRTEAF

V gene: TRBV7-9
CDR3 protein: ASSLEGESPLH

V gene: TRBV2
CDR3 protein: ASSRINYEQY

V gene: TRBV18
CDR3 protein: ASSPGSYEQF

V gene: TRBV5-1
CDR3 protein: ASSLRGGSTEAF

V gene: TRBV20-1
CDR3 protein: SAGENTEAF

V gene: TRBV6-5
CDR3 protein: ARGGGNQPQH

V gene: TRBV11-2
CDR3 protein: ASSSGTGGRETQY

V gene: TRBV18
CDR3 protein: ASSPPGQGLTEAF

V gene: TRBV7-3
CDR3 protein: ASSLTAFDSPLH

V gene: TRBV21-1
CDR3 protein: ASSTTGKSYGYT

V gene: TRBV2
CDR3 protein: ASSEAGWYSPLH

V gene: TRBV6-5
CDR3 protein: ASSPTGSGNTIY

V gene: TRBV7-8
CDR3 protein: ASRRQDRGPQH

V gene: TRBV6-5
CDR3 protein: ASRDSYGYT

V gene: TRBV9
CDR3 protein: ASSARPEGNEQF

V gene: TRBV5-1
CDR3 protein: ASSLSSYSQETQY

V gene: TRBV24-1
CDR3 protein: ATSDPGTAEAF

V gene: TRBV5-1
CDR3 protein: ASSPTLGSTNTQY

V gene: TRBV15
CDR3 protein: ATSREAKWELF

V gene: TRBV3-1/TRBV3-2
CDR3 protein: ASRSGGATDTQY

V gene: TRBV6-5
CDR3 protein: ASSWNREETQY

V gene: TRBV19
CDR3 protein: ASTAGSRYYGYT

V gene: TRBV6-1
CDR3 protein: ASSEGGVDEKLF

V gene: TRBV2
CDR3 protein: ATGGDLYGYT

V gene: TRBV3-1/TRBV3-2
CDR3 protein: ASSQAGGTDTQY

V gene: TRBV7-3
CDR3 protein: ASSLDGGTQY

V gene: TRBV19
CDR3 protein: ASSMLRGTDDTQY

V gene: TRBV6-5
CDR3 protein: ASRNPGQFHQPQH

V gene: TRBV28
CDR3 protein: ASSLRGFHDKGEAF

V gene: TRBV4-1
CDR3 protein: ASSQMEQRGGLSEQF

V gene: TRBV27
CDR3 protein: ASSAGTGLPNNEQF

V gene: TRBV2
CDR3 protein: ASSLLAVQETQY